These T cell receptor beta chains were read from a single sample in a study of CD8 T cells in Susac syndrome. TCRdb reprocessed the immunoSEQ multiplex PCR reads with MiXCR, giving one entry per CDR3 protein. The top ten hold roughly 0.11% of the sample, which has 150,000 to 200,000 distinct CDR3 sequences, roughly 94% seen once. The sequencing input was CD4+ T cells from PBMCs. Receptors originate from a human donor with Susac syndrome. CDR3s include the opening cysteine and the closing phenylalanine or tryptophan. D genes are given only for firm matches. The listing skips clone size in some rows; elsewhere it reads once, few, many or a size class.

D,size,V,J,DNA,CDR3
.,.,TRBV6-1,TRBJ2-7,TGTGCCAGCTGGGCAGGGAACTACGAGCAGTACTTC,CASWAGNYEQYF
TRBD1,.,TRBV11-2,TRBJ2-7,TGTGCCAGCAGCGTGACAGGGAACTACGAGCAGTACTTC,CASSVTGNYEQYF
TRBD1,.,TRBV7-9,TRBJ1-5,TGTGCCAGCAGCCCATTGGGGACAGAGAATCAGCCCCAGCATTTT,CASSPLGTENQPQHF
.,.,TRBV4-2,TRBJ2-7,TGTGCCAGCAGCCGCTCTGGCGGGGGCCTCTACGAGCAGTACTTC,CASSRSGGGLYEQYF
TRBD1,.,TRBV18,TRBJ1-3,TGTGCCAGCTCACCAATCCCGCGACAGGGGAGCTCTGGAAACACCATATATTTT,CASSPIPRQGSSGNTIYF
TRBD1,.,TRBV20-1,TRBJ1-5,TGCAGTGCTTACTCTGGGGACAGATACAATCAGCCCCAGCATTTT,CSAYSGDRYNQPQHF
.,.,TRBV4-2,TRBJ2-5,TGTGCCAGCAGCTACAGGACGAATCAAGAGACCCAGTACTTC,CASSYRTNQETQYF
.,.,TRBV5-1,TRBJ1-6,TGCGCCAGCAGCTTGGTGGGGTCGGGAATTTCTTCACCCCTCCACTTT,CASSLVGSGISSPLHF
.,.,TRBV29-1,TRBJ2-3,TGCAGCGTTGATTTGGGGGCGAAAGATACGCAGTATTTT,CSVDLGAKDTQYF
TRBD2,.,TRBV7-9,TRBJ2-1,TGTGCCAGCAGCCCACCGGGACTAGCGCAGAATGAGCAGTTCTTC,CASSPPGLAQNEQFF
.,.,TRBV18,TRBJ2-5,TGTGCCAGCTCACCCATCGAAAGCGGACTGTACCAAGAGACCCAGTACTTC,CASSPIESGLYQETQYF
.,once,TRBV20-1,TRBJ2-7,TGCAGTGCTTTATCCGGGATCCACTACGAGCAGTACTTC,CSALSGIHYEQYF
TRBD1,once,TRBV3-1,TRBJ1-6,TGTGCCAGCAGCCAAGGACAGGGCGGCTCACCCCTCCACTTT,CASSQGQGGSPLHF
.,.,TRBV21-1,TRBJ1-6,TGTGCCAGCAGCTCCCATGCTACGCCCCTCCACTTT,CASSSHATPLHF
TRBD1,few,TRBV25-1,TRBJ2-7,TGTGCCAGCAGTGGGGAACAGGGGATACTCTCCTACGAGCAGTACTTC,CASSGEQGILSYEQYF
TRBD2,.,TRBV7-6,TRBJ2-5,TGTGCCAGCAGCTCTACTAGCGGAGGGACCCAGTACTTC,CASSSTSGGTQYF
.,.,TRBV24-1,TRBJ2-1,TGTGCCACCAGTGATACGAGGGACAATGAGCAGTTCTTC,CATSDTRDNEQFF
.,once,TRBV4-2,TRBJ1-2,TGTGCCAGCAGCCAAGTACGGGGCGGCTCATACGGCTACACCTTC,CASSQVRGGSYGYTF
.,.,TRBV12-3/TRBV12-4,TRBJ1-1,TGTGCCAGCAGTAAACAGGGAGTGACTGAAGCTTTCTTT,CASSKQGVTEAFF
.,.,TRBV12-5,TRBJ1-1,TGTGCTAGTGGTTTGGACGGTGGAGCTTTCTTT,CASGLDGGAFF
.,.,TRBV20-1,TRBJ1-1,TGCAGTGCTAGGAGCCCCGGGAACACTGAAGCTTTCTTT,CSARSPGNTEAFF
TRBD1,.,TRBV20-1,TRBJ1-6,TGCAGTGCTAGACCCGGGACAGGGAATTCACCCCTCCACTTT,CSARPGTGNSPLHF